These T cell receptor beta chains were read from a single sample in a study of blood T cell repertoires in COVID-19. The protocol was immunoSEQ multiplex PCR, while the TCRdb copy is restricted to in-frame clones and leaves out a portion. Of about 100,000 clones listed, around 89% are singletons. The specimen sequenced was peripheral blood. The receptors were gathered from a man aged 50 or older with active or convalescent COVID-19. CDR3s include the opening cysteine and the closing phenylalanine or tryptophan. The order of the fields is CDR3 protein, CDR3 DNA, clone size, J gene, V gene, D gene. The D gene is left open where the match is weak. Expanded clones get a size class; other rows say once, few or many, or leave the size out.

CDR3: CASSLDFWRTGTPIDTEAFF
DNA: TGTGCCAGCAGCTTAGATTTTTGGCGGACAGGGACCCCGATCGACACTGAAGCTTTCTTT
size: few
J: TRBJ1-1
V: TRBV11-2
D: TRBD1

CDR3: CAISEPTGGSNQPQHF
DNA: TGTGCCATCAGTGAGCCAACAGGGGGTAGCAATCAGCCCCAGCATTTT
size: many
J: TRBJ1-5
V: TRBV10-3
D: TRBD1

CDR3: CAWSVSSYEQYF
DNA: TGTGCCTGGAGTGTGTCATCATACGAGCAGTACTTC
size: once
J: TRBJ2-7
V: TRBV30
D: NA

CDR3: CAISEDRGLGGIYEQYF
DNA: TGTGCCATCAGTGAAGACAGGGGGCTGGGGGGGATTTACGAGCAGTACTTC
size: NA
J: TRBJ2-7
V: TRBV10-3
D: TRBD1

CDR3: CATQSADRANYGYTF
DNA: TGTGCCACCCAGTCCGCGGACAGGGCCAACTATGGCTACACCTTC
size: NA
J: TRBJ1-2
V: TRBV24-1
D: TRBD1

CDR3: CASTDRGSGTGELFF
DNA: TGTGCCAGTACCGACAGGGGAAGTGGCACCGGGGAGCTGTTTTTT
size: NA
J: TRBJ2-2
V: TRBV19
D: TRBD1

CDR3: CASRGGLYSYEQYF
DNA: TGCGCCAGCCGCGGGGGACTGTATTCCTACGAGCAGTACTTC
size: few
J: TRBJ2-7
V: TRBV5-1
D: TRBD2

CDR3: CASREGTGCSELHF
DNA: TGTGCCAGCAGAGAAGGGACAGGGTGTTCCGAACTCCACTTT
size: NA
J: TRBJ1-6
V: TRBV21-1
D: NA

CDR3: CASSLPSGMELFF
DNA: TGTGCCAGCAGCTTACCTAGCGGGATGGAGCTGTTTTTT
size: NA
J: TRBJ2-2
V: TRBV7-2
D: TRBD2

CDR3: CASSQSSRSTEAFF
DNA: TGTGCCAGCAGCCAAAGCTCAAGAAGCACTGAAGCTTTCTTT
size: NA
J: TRBJ1-1
V: TRBV3-1/TRBV3-2
D: NA

CDR3: CASSLAQNNSPLHF
DNA: TGCGCCAGCAGCTTGGCTCAGAATAATTCACCCCTCCACTTT
size: NA
J: TRBJ1-6
V: TRBV5-1
D: NA

CDR3: CASSDKPGPDSKNIQYF
DNA: TGTGCCAGCAGTGACAAACCGGGTCCGGACAGCAAAAACATTCAGTACTTC
size: NA
J: TRBJ2-4
V: TRBV6-1
D: NA

CDR3: CASSLTGETQYF
DNA: TGTGCCAGCAGTTTAACGGGAGAGACCCAGTACTTC
size: NA
J: TRBJ2-5
V: TRBV28
D: NA

CDR3: CASSLDSNYGYTF
DNA: TGTGCCAGCAGCTTAGACAGTAACTATGGCTACACCTTC
size: NA
J: TRBJ1-2
V: TRBV7-2
D: NA

CDR3: CASSQGSGQTTEAFF
DNA: TGTGCCAGCAGCCAAGGATCAGGGCAGACCACTGAAGCTTTCTTT
size: NA
J: TRBJ1-1
V: TRBV14
D: NA

CDR3: CASSLLAENTEAFF
DNA: TGCGCCAGCAGCTTGCTGGCCGAGAACACTGAAGCTTTCTTT
size: NA
J: TRBJ1-1
V: TRBV5-1
D: NA

CDR3: CASNLQGNYGYTF
DNA: TGCGCCAGCAATTTACAGGGGAACTATGGCTACACCTTC
size: NA
J: TRBJ1-2
V: TRBV10-2
D: TRBD1

CDR3: CAGERESYEQYF
DNA: TGTGCCGGAGAGCGGGAGTCCTACGAGCAGTACTTC
size: NA
J: TRBJ2-7
V: TRBV2
D: TRBD2

CDR3: CASILAGEAGELFF
DNA: TGTGCCAGCATTCTGGCGGGAGAGGCCGGGGAGCTGTTTTTT
size: NA
J: TRBJ2-2
V: TRBV28
D: TRBD2

CDR3: CATSRGDRSNQPQHF
DNA: TGTGCCACCAGCAGGGGTGACAGGAGCAATCAGCCCCAGCATTTT
size: NA
J: TRBJ1-5
V: TRBV15
D: NA

CDR3: CAWTGPHSGANVLTF
DNA: TGTGCCTGGACAGGTCCACACTCTGGGGCCAACGTCCTGACTTTC
size: NA
J: TRBJ2-6
V: TRBV30
D: NA

CDR3: CATSDSSYTQYF
DNA: TGTGCCACCAGTGATTCTAGCTATACGCAGTATTTT
size: once
J: TRBJ2-3
V: TRBV24-1
D: NA

CDR3: CASSARGTSGSNTGELFF
DNA: TGTGCCAGCAGCGCTCGAGGGACTAGCGGATCGAACACCGGGGAGCTGTTTTTT
size: NA
J: TRBJ2-2
V: TRBV3-1/TRBV3-2
D: TRBD2

CDR3: CASSPRVMEDYGYTF
DNA: TGTGCCAGCTCACCTCGGGTAATGGAGGACTATGGCTACACCTTC
size: NA
J: TRBJ1-2
V: TRBV18
D: NA

CDR3: CASSFLTNRDRGVGTQYF
DNA: TGTGCCAGCAGCTTCCTTACTAACCGGGACAGAGGAGTGGGGACCCAGTACTTC
size: NA
J: TRBJ2-5
V: TRBV21-1
D: NA

CDR3: CASSKARDIGNSPLHF
DNA: TGTGCCAGCAGCAAAGCGCGGGATATCGGGAATTCACCCCTCCACTTT
size: NA
J: TRBJ1-6
V: TRBV21-1
D: NA

CDR3: CASSPGATSNYNEQFF
DNA: TGTGCCAGCAGCCCCGGGGCAACTAGCAATTACAATGAGCAGTTCTTC
size: few
J: TRBJ2-1
V: TRBV28
D: NA

CDR3: CASSQDQHNGEAFF
DNA: TGCGCCAGCAGCCAAGATCAACATAATGGTGAAGCTTTCTTT
size: NA
J: TRBJ1-1
V: TRBV4-3
D: NA

CDR3: CASSLGTSGGNEQFF
DNA: TGTGCCAGCAGCTTAGGGACTAGCGGAGGCAATGAGCAGTTCTTC
size: NA
J: TRBJ2-1
V: TRBV7-9
D: TRBD2

CDR3: CASSLDSNSNQPQHF
DNA: TGTGCCAGCAGTTTGGACAGCAATAGCAATCAGCCCCAGCATTTT
size: NA
J: TRBJ1-5
V: TRBV28
D: NA

CDR3: CASSSYLNTEAFF
DNA: TGTGCCAGCAGTTCCTACCTTAACACTGAAGCTTTCTTT
size: NA
J: TRBJ1-1
V: TRBV6-2/TRBV6-3
D: NA

CDR3: CASSRGLAGLADTQYF
DNA: TGTGCCAGCAGTCGGGGACTAGCGGGACTGGCAGATACGCAGTATTTT
size: once
J: TRBJ2-3
V: TRBV27
D: TRBD2

CDR3: CASSYTGGVDQPQHF
DNA: TGTGCCAGCAGTTATACAGGGGGCGTAGATCAGCCCCAGCATTTT
size: few
J: TRBJ1-5
V: TRBV6-5
D: TRBD1

CDR3: CASSTVGGIQETQYF
DNA: TGTGCCAGTAGTACCGTTGGGGGGATCCAAGAGACCCAGTACTTC
size: NA
J: TRBJ2-5
V: TRBV19
D: NA

CDR3: CASSEQGSTEAFF
DNA: TGTGCCAGCAGTGAACAGGGGAGCACTGAAGCTTTCTTT
size: once
J: TRBJ1-1
V: TRBV2
D: NA

CDR3: CATKTSGANTGELFF
DNA: TGTGCCACCAAAACTAGCGGGGCGAACACCGGGGAGCTGTTTTTT
size: NA
J: TRBJ2-2
V: TRBV24-1
D: TRBD2

CDR3: CASSPTRGTYEQYF
DNA: TGTGCCAGCAGTCCCACCCGCGGAACCTACGAGCAGTACTTC
size: NA
J: TRBJ2-7
V: TRBV27
D: NA

CDR3: CASSQANTWPYEQYF
DNA: TGTGCCAGCAGCCAGGCCAATACATGGCCCTACGAGCAGTACTTC
size: NA
J: TRBJ2-7
V: TRBV6-5
D: NA

CDR3: CASSLGLAEYNEQFF
DNA: TGTGCCAGCAGCTTAGGGCTAGCGGAGTACAATGAGCAGTTCTTC
size: NA
J: TRBJ2-1
V: TRBV7-2
D: TRBD2

CDR3: CSGQSGNTIYF
DNA: TGCAGTGGCCAGTCTGGAAACACCATATATTTT
size: NA
J: TRBJ1-3
V: TRBV20-1
D: NA

CDR3: CATSLAGPGKTQYF
DNA: TGTGCCACCAGCTTGGCGGGACCAGGGAAGACCCAGTACTTC
size: NA
J: TRBJ2-5
V: TRBV15
D: NA

CDR3: CASSDRDEQYF
DNA: TGTGCCAGCTCAGACAGGGATGAGCAGTACTTC
size: NA
J: TRBJ2-7
V: TRBV2
D: TRBD1

CDR3: CASSLVAKGYTF
DNA: TGTGCCAGCAGCTTAGTAGCCAAGGGCTACACCTTC
size: NA
J: TRBJ1-2
V: TRBV11-2
D: NA

CDR3: CACSQDSEQYF
DNA: TGTGCCTGTTCCCAGGACAGTGAGCAGTACTTC
size: few
J: TRBJ2-7
V: TRBV30
D: NA

CDR3: CAISESGGGTYNEQFF
DNA: TGTGCCATCAGTGAGTCGGGCGGGGGGACCTACAATGAGCAGTTCTTC
size: NA
J: TRBJ2-1
V: TRBV10-3
D: TRBD2

CDR3: CASSDPRQGLQAEAFF
DNA: TGCGCCAGCAGCGATCCGAGACAGGGGTTACAGGCTGAAGCTTTCTTT
size: NA
J: TRBJ1-1
V: TRBV10-2
D: TRBD1

CDR3: CAGRGSNQPQHF
DNA: TGTGCCGGGCGGGGTAGCAATCAGCCCCAGCATTTT
size: NA
J: TRBJ1-5
V: TRBV28
D: NA

CDR3: CAWSVQGYYGYTF
DNA: TGTGCCTGGAGTGTTCAGGGATACTATGGCTACACCTTC
size: NA
J: TRBJ1-2
V: TRBV30
D: NA

CDR3: CASSETVDPYF
DNA: TGTGCCAGCAGTGAAACCGTAGATCCGTATTTT
size: NA
J: TRBJ2-3
V: TRBV6-1
D: NA

CDR3: CSAYPTIDRGRNYGYTF
DNA: TGCAGCGCCTATCCTACAATCGACAGGGGGCGCAACTATGGCTACACCTTC
size: NA
J: TRBJ1-2
V: TRBV29-1
D: TRBD1

CDR3: CASSARGEQYF
DNA: TGTGCCAGCAGTGCTCGCGGGGAGCAGTACTTC
size: few
J: TRBJ2-7
V: TRBV28
D: NA

CDR3: CASSRGVQYTF
DNA: TGTGCCAGCTCTCGGGGGGTTCAGTACACCTTC
size: NA
J: TRBJ1-2
V: TRBV12-3/TRBV12-4
D: NA

CDR3: CASSWRGNQPQHF
DNA: TGTGCCAGCAGTTGGAGGGGCAATCAGCCCCAGCATTTT
size: NA
J: TRBJ1-5
V: TRBV12-3/TRBV12-4
D: NA

CDR3: CASSLLGAVNQPQHF
DNA: TGTGCCAGCAGTTTACTGGGCGCCGTCAATCAGCCCCAGCATTTT
size: NA
J: TRBJ1-5
V: TRBV27
D: NA

CDR3: CASSFKGRGGPGELFF
DNA: TGTGCCAGCAGCTTCAAGGGGCGGGGCGGCCCGGGGGAGCTGTTTTTT
size: NA
J: TRBJ2-2
V: TRBV12-1
D: NA

CDR3: CASTPRGFTFWGSSYNEQFF
DNA: TGTGCCAGCACCCCGAGAGGGTTCACATTTTGGGGAAGCTCCTACAATGAGCAGTTCTTC
size: NA
J: TRBJ2-1
V: TRBV6-2/TRBV6-3
D: NA

CDR3: CASSSGQGSPDTQYF
DNA: TGTGCCAGTAGTTCAGGACAGGGGAGTCCAGATACGCAGTATTTT
size: NA
J: TRBJ2-3
V: TRBV19
D: TRBD1